These T cell receptor beta chains were read from a single sample in a study of lymphopenia after photon versus proton radiotherapy. The assay was immunoSEQ multiplex PCR, and TCRdb's table has in-frame clones only and misses some. The data show about 16,000 clones, with approximately 90% seen just once and under 14% held by the top ten. Sequencing was performed on peripheral blood, taken from a patient treated with proton-based radiotherapy. All receptors come from a man between 65 and 80 years old with pancreatic cancer. Both conserved end residues are part of each CDR3. D genes are given only for firm matches. Size is omitted from some rows. Given values are once, few, many or a class for expanded clones.

TRBD1 17 TRBJ1-1 TRBV14 NA CASSHYPGTGSNTEAFF TGTGCCAGCAGCCACTATCCCGGGACAGGGTCGAACACTGAAGCTTTCTTT
NA 14 TRBJ1-5 TRBV2 NA CASRRVTGNQPQHF TGTGCCAGCAGACGAGTGACAGGCAATCAGCCCCAGCATTTT
TRBD2 14 TRBJ2-1 TRBV5-1 once CASSPWGGRNEQFF TGCGCCAGCAGCCCGTGGGGGGGACGGAATGAGCAGTTCTTC
TRBD2 15 TRBJ2-2 TRBV29-1 NA CSARTSGARHGELFF TGCAGCGCCCGGACTAGCGGGGCACGGCACGGGGAGCTGTTTTTT
NA 18 TRBJ1-5 TRBV5-6 NA CASSARDPLMAGNQPQHF TGTGCCAGCAGCGCCCGGGACCCCTTAATGGCGGGCAATCAGCCCCAGCATTTT
TRBD2 15 TRBJ2-3 TRBV2 NA CASSGGLASTDTQYF TGTGCCAGCAGTGGGGGACTAGCTAGCACAGATACGCAGTATTTT
TRBD2 16 TRBJ2-3 TRBV5-1 NA CASSPGTSGNTDTQYF TGCGCCAGCAGTCCCGGGACTAGCGGTAACACAGATACGCAGTATTTT
NA 14 TRBJ2-2 TRBV7-9 few CASSFSVPGGELFF TGTGCCAGCAGCTTTAGCGTGCCGGGCGGGGAGCTGTTTTTT
NA 14 TRBJ1-1 TRBV19 NA CASSMRQPRNEAFF TGTGCCAGTAGTATGCGACAGCCTAGGAATGAAGCTTTCTTT
TRBD2 16 TRBJ2-1 TRBV7-9 NA CASTPGGGSAVGEQFF TGTGCCAGCACGCCGGGCGGCGGGAGCGCGGTGGGTGAGCAGTTCTTC